Below, one TCR beta chain is given with its context. The CDR3 runs to 13 residues. The V and J ends lost 3 bases and 4 bases respectively, with 9 bases between them. Looked up from germline, CDR1 is SGDLS and CDR2 is YYNGEE. Clones were sequenced by immunoSEQ multiplex PCR, and TCRdb holds only the in-frame ones, with some missing. Altogether roughly 79,000 clones are present, around nine tenths being singletons, with the ten largest covering 0.43%. These data belong to a study of T cell changes during pregnancy in multiple sclerosis. This specimen consisted of CD4+ T cells from peripheral blood mononuclear cells, obtained before pregnancy. This chain links TRBV9 with TRBJ2-3; D not certain. The TCR originated in a female donor with multiple sclerosis, enrolled in a pregnancy study. The CDR3 nucleotides read TGTGCCAGCAGCGCCCCCTCCTCAGATACGCAGTATTTT. Protein: CASSAPSSDTQYF.